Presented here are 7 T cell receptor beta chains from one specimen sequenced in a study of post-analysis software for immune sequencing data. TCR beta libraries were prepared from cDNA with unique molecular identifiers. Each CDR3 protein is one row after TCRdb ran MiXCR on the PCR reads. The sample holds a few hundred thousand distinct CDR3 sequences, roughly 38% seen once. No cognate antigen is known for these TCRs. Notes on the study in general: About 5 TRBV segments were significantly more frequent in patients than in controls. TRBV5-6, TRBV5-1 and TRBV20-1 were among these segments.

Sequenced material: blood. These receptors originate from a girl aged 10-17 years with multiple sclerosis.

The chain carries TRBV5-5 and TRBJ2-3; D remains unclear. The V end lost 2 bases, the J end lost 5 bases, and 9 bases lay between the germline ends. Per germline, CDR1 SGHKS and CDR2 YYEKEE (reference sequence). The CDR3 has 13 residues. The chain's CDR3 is CASSFSTQDTQYF. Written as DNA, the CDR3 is TGTGCCAGCAGCTTTAGCACCCAAGATACGCAGTATTTT. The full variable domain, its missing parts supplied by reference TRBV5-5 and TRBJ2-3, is DAGVTQSPTHLIKTRGQQVTLRCSPISGHKSVSWYQQVLGQGPQFIFQYYEKEERGRGNFPDRFSARQFPNYSSELNVNALLLGDSALYLCASSFSTQDTQYFGPGTRLTVL.

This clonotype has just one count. The CDR3 coding sequence is TGCGCCAGCAGCTTGATTCCGGGACAGGCCGGGACTGAAGCTTTCTTT. It is translated as CASSLIPGQAGTEAFF. The chain employs TRBV5-1 and TRBJ1-1, with 8 bases identical to TRBD1. The V segment lost 1 base and the J segment 5 bases; nucleotides outside the gene matches: 10. In germline, CDR1 is SGHRS, CDR2 YFSETQ. CDR3 size: 16 residues. Full variable domain (outside the CDR3, taken from reference TRBV5-1 and TRBJ1-1): KAGVTQTPRYLIKTRGQQVTLSCSPISGHRSVSWYQQTPGQGLQFLFEYFSETQRNKGNFPGRFSGRQFSNSRSEMNVSTLELGDSALYLCASSLIPGQAGTEAFFGQGTRLTVV.

CDR3 DNA: TGTGCCAGCAGCCTTGGGAGGCAGACCCAGTTCTTC. Its translation is CASSLGRQTQFF. The gene calls are TRBV3-1 and TRBJ2-1, with a possible D match to TRBD2 (6 bases). V was clipped by 4 bases and J by 13 bases, with 14 bases between them. Germline assignment: CDR1 LGHDT and CDR2 YNNKEL (reference sequence). The CDR3 extends over 12 amino acids.

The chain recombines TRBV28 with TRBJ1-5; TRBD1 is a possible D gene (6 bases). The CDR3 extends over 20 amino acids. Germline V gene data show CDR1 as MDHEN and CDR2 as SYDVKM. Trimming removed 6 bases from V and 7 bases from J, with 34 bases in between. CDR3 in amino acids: CASRSVTTSWATGRVQPQHF. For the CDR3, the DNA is TGTGCCAGCAGATCCGTGACCACTTCGTGGGCAACAGGGAGAGTGCAGCCCCAGCATTTT.

The CDR3 loop is CSDSRRGVDEQYF. The CDR3 coding sequence is TGCAGTGATTCCCGGCGGGGGGTGGACGAGCAGTACTTC. The chain links TRBV20-1 to TRBJ2-7, with 8 bases fitting TRBD2. CDR1 is DFQATT and CDR2 is SNEGSKA in the germline V gene (reference sequence). The length of the CDR3 is 13 residues. J was trimmed by 5 bases and V by 7 bases; bases with no gene match: 10.

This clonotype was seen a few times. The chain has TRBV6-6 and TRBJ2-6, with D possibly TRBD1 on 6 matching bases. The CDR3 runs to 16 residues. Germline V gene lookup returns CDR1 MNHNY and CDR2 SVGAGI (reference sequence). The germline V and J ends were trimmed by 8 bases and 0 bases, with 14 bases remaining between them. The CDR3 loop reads CASLFSGASGANVLTF. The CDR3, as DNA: TGTGCCAGCCTTTTTTCAGGGGCCTCTGGGGCCAACGTCCTGACTTTC.

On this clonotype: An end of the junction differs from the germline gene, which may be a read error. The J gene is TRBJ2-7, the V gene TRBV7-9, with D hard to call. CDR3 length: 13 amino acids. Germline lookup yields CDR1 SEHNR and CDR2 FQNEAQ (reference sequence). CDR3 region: CASSPRGGYGQYF. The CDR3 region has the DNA TGTGCCAGCAGCCCCCGAGGTGGCTACGGGCAGTACTTC.